Below are 12 T cell receptor beta chains sequenced from a single sample in a study of T cell responses to AZD1222 COVID-19 vaccine. Assay used: immunoSEQ multiplex PCR; TCRdb lists only in-frame clones, some missing. The data hold 55,000 to 80,000 clones, with about 85% observed a single time. The sequencing here drew on peripheral blood, taken on day 0 of AZD1222 vaccination. The receptors come from an adult in good health.

Comment on this clone: Additional DNA sequences in this sample encode the identical CDR3. The V and J genes are TRBV28 and TRBJ1-6; D is unclear. The CDR3 extends over 14 amino acids. The germline V gene has CDR1 MDHEN and CDR2 SYDVKM. V lost 3 bases and J 7 bases, leaving 10 bases between the germline ends. This chain's CDR3 is CASSFEELNSPLHF. In DNA form, the CDR3 reads TGTGCCAGCAGTTTTGAGGAACTCAATTCACCCCTCCACTTT.

This clone was counted between two and nine times. The chain employs TRBV27 and TRBJ1-4, with 8 bases fitting TRBD1. With V trimmed by 6 bases and J by 10 bases, 10 bases remained unmatched. The CDR3 runs to 14 residues. The V gene's germline CDR1 is MNHEY and CDR2 SMNVEV (reference sequence). The CDR3 DNA sequence: TGTGCCAGCAGCAACCGACAGGGGAACTCAAAACTGTTTTTT. Protein sequence: CASSNRQGNSKLFF.

This rearrangement joins TRBV5-8 to TRBJ1-2; no reliable D call. The CDR3 is made up of 15 amino acids. Trimming took off 2 bases at V and 2 bases at J, with 13 bases between the two ends. Germline V gene sequence: CDR1 SGHTS, CDR2 YDEGEE. CDR3 DNA sequence: TGTGCCAGCAGCTTACCTCTTTCCGGGAACTATGGCTACACCTTC. Translating it yields CASSLPLSGNYGYTF.

This sequence joins TRBV5-1 and TRBJ1-3, with D uncertain. Germline-derived CDR1 and CDR2 are SGHRS and YFSETQ. This CDR3 contains 14 residues. Trimming took 0 bases from V and 0 from J, leaving 4 bases between them. CDR3 sequence (DNA): TGCGCCAGCAGCTTGGACACCTCTGGAAACACCATATATTTT. Protein sequence: CASSLDTSGNTIYF.

The genes are TRBV5-6 and TRBJ2-1; D tentatively reads TRBD1 or TRBD2 (8 bases each). CDR3 length equals 17 residues. With 3 bases removed from V and 12 bases from J, the gap between germline ends came to 28 bases. Germline-derived CDR1 and CDR2 are SGHDT and YYEEEE. Written as DNA, the CDR3 is TGTGCCAGCAGCTCTTCTACAGGGGGGACTAGGATCTCAGCGCAGTTCTTC. Translating gives CASSSSTGGTRISAQFF. The full variable domain, with the rest looked up from reference TRBV5-6 and TRBJ2-1, is DAGVTQSPTHLIKTRGQQVTLRCSPKSGHDTVSWYQQALGQGPQFIFQYYEEEERQRGNFPDRFSGHQFPNYSSELNVNALLLGDSALYLCASSSSTGGTRISAQFFGPGTRLTVL.

The chain recombines TRBV28 with TRBJ1-1, with TRBD1 matching 8 bases. Unmatched junction bases numbered 4, after V lost 3 bases and J lost 1 base. CDR3 size: 15 residues. The germline V gene encodes CDR1 MDHEN and CDR2 SYDVKM. The CDR3 sequence: CASSFAGGSNTEAFF. The CDR3 coding sequence is TGTGCCAGCAGTTTCGCAGGGGGCTCGAACACTGAAGCTTTCTTT.

This clone appeared once. This chain joins TRBV3-1 (or the pseudogene TRBV3-2) and TRBJ1-1, with D possibly TRBD1 on 5 matching bases. Germline V CDR1 and CDR2: LGHDT, YNNKEL (reference sequence). Trimming removed 3 bases from V and 1 base from J, with 18 bases in between. The CDR3 sequence is 17 residues long. The CDR3 loop reads CASSQHPREVRNTEAFF. CDR3 DNA sequence: TGTGCCAGCAGCCAGCATCCCAGGGAGGTTAGGAACACTGAAGCTTTCTTT.

V gene TRBV28 combines with J gene TRBJ1-1, with no clear D. Trimming pared 7 bases from V and 1 base from J, leaving 7 bases between. The CDR3 length is 12 residues. Germline CDR1 MDHEN, CDR2 SYDVKM. CDR3 in amino acids: CASMSGNTEAFF. The CDR3 DNA reads as TGTGCCAGCATGTCCGGGAACACTGAAGCTTTCTTT. The variable domain in full, completed from reference TRBV28 and TRBJ1-1, reads DVKVTQSSRYLVKRTGEKVFLECVQDMDHENMFWYRQDPGLGLRLIYFSYDVKMKEKGDIPEGYSVSREKKERFSLILESASTNQTSMYLCASMSGNTEAFFGQGTRLTVV.

V gene TRBV5-1 combines with J gene TRBJ2-7; tentatively, D is TRBD1 (6 bases). CDR1 is SGHRS and CDR2 is YFSETQ in the germline V gene. The CDR3 covers 14 residues. With 0 bases removed from V and 3 bases from J, the gap between germline ends came to 10 bases. This chain's CDR3 is CASSLADSYYEQYF. CDR3 DNA: TGCGCCAGCAGCTTGGCGGACAGCTACTACGAGCAGTACTTC.

A single count supports this clone. The V call is TRBV7-8, the J call TRBJ1-2; D is unresolved. This CDR3 has 13 amino acids. Trimming took off 1 base at V and 7 bases at J, with 10 bases between the two ends. CDR1 and CDR2 (germline): SGHVS, FQNEAQ. CDR3 nucleotide sequence: TGTGCCAGCAGCTTAGGGGAAACTGGTGGCTACACCTTC. Its protein is CASSLGETGGYTF. The variable domain in full, with the rest retrieved from reference TRBV7-8 and TRBJ1-2, is GAGVSQSPRYKVAKRGQDVALRCDPISGHVSLFWYQQALGQGPEFLTYFQNEAQLDKSGLPSDRFFAERPEGSVSTLKIQRTQQEDSAVYLCASSLGETGGYTFGSGTRLTVV.

The CDR3 region is CAWRAGKGPEAFF. In DNA, the CDR3 is TGTGCCTGGAGGGCAGGGAAGGGTCCTGAAGCTTTCTTT. The chain employs TRBV30 and TRBJ1-1, with a tentative D call TRBD1 (5 bases). V shed 3 bases and J shed 6 bases, with 14 bases lying between them. Germline-derived CDR1 and CDR2 are GTSNPN and SVGIG (reference sequence). This CDR3 is built from 13 residues.

This chain joins TRBV14 and TRBJ2-1, with D uncertain. The CDR3 is 16 residues long. Trimming cost V 6 bases and J 0 bases, with 15 bases left between them. CDR1 is SGHDN, CDR2 FVKESK, per germline. The CDR3 sequence is CASSDLGLGSYNEQFF. The CDR3 bases are TGTGCCAGCAGTGACCTTGGGCTGGGCTCCTACAATGAGCAGTTCTTC.